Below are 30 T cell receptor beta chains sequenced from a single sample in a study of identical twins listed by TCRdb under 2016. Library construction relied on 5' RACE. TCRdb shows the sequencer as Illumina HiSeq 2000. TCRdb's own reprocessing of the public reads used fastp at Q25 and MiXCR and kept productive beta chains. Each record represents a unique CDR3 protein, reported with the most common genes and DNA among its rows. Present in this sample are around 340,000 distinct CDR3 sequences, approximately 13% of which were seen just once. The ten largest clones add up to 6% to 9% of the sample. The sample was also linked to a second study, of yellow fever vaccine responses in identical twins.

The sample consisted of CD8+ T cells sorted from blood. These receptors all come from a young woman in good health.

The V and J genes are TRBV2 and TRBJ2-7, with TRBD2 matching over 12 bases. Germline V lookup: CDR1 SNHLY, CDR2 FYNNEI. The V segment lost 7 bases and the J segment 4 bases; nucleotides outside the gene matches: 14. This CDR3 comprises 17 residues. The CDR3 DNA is TGTGCCAGCACCACTAGCGTACTAGCGGGAGGAAGGTACGAGCAGTACTTC. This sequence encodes CASTTSVLAGGRYEQYF.

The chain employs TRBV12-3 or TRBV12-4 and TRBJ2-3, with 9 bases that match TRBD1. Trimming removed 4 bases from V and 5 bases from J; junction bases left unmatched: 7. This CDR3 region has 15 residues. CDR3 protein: CASSSKGQGGDTQYF. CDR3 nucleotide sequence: TGTGCCAGCAGTTCAAAGGGACAGGGTGGAGATACGCAGTATTTT.

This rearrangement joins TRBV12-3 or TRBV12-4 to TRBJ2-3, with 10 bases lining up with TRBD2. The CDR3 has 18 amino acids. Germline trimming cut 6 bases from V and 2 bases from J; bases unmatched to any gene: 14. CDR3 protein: CASRGSLAGSFPTDTQYF. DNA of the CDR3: TGTGCCAGCAGGGGGTCACTAGCGGGATCCTTTCCCACAGATACGCAGTATTTT.

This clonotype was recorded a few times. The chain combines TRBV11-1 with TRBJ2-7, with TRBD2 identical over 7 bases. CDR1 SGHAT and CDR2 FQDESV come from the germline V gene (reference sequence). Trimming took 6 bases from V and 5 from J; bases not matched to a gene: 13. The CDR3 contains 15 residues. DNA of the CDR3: TGTGCCAGCAGGGAGACCGGGACTACGCTAAACGAGCAGTACTTC. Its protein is CASRETGTTLNEQYF.

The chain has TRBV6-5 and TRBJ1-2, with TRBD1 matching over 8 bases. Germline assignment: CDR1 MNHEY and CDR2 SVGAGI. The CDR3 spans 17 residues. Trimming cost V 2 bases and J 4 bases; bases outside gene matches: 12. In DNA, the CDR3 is TGTGCCAGCAGTTACGTCCGGGCCGCAGGGGGCTTCTATGGCTACACCTTC. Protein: CASSYVRAAGGFYGYTF.

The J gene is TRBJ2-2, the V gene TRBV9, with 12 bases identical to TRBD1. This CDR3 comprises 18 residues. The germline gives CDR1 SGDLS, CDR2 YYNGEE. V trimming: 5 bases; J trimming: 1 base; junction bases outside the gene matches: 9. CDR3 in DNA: TGTGCCAGCAGTGACACCGGGACAGGGGGCCAGAACACCGGGGAGCTGTTTTTT. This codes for CASSDTGTGGQNTGELFF.

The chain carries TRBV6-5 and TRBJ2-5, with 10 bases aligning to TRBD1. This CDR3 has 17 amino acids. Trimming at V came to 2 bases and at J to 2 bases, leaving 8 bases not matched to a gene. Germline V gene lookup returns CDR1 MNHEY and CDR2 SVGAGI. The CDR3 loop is CASSYTPDRGGQETQYF. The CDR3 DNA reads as TGTGCCAGCAGTTACACCCCGGACAGGGGGGGACAAGAGACCCAGTACTTC.

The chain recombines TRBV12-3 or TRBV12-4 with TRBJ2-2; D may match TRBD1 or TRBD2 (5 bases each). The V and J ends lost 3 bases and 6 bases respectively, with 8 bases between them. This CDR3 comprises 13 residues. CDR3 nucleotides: TGTGCCAGCAGTTTTAGGGGACCCGGGGAGCTGTTTTTT. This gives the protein CASSFRGPGELFF.

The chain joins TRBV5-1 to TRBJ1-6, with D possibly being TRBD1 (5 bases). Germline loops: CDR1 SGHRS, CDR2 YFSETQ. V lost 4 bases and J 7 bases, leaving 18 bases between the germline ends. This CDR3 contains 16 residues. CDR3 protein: CASSLRGGATNSPLHF. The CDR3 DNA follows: TGCGCCAGCAGCCTTCGGGGTGGGGCCACAAATTCACCCCTCCACTTT. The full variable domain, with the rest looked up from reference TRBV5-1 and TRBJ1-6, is KAGVTQTPRYLIKTRGQQVTLSCSPISGHRSVSWYQQTPGQGLQFLFEYFSETQRNKGNFPGRFSGRQFSNSRSEMNVSTLELGDSALYLCASSLRGGATNSPLHFGNGTRLTVT.

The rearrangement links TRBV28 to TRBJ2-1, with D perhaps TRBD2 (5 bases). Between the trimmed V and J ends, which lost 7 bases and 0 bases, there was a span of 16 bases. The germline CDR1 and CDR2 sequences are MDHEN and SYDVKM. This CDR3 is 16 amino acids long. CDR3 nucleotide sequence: TGTGCCAGCACCTCTTTAACGGGGAGCTCCTACAATGAGCAGTTCTTC. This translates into CASTSLTGSSYNEQFF.

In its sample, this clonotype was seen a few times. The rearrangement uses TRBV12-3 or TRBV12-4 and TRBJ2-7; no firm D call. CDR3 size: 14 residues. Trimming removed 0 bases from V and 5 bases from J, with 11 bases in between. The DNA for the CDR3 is TGTGCCAGCAGTTTAGCGGCAGCATCAGACGAGCAGTACTTC. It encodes CASSLAAASDEQYF.

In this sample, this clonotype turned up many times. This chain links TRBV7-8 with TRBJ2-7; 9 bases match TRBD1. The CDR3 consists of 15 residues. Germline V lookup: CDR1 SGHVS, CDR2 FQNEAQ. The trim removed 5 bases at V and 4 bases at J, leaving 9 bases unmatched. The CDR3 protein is CASSPDRGPPYEQYF. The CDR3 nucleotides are TGTGCCAGCAGCCCGGACAGGGGACCCCCATACGAGCAGTACTTC.

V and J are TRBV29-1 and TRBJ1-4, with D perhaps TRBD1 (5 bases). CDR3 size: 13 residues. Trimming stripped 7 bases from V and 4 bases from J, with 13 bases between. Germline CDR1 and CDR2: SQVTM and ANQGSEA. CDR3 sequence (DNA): TGCAGCGGTCGAGGGGATAATAATGAAAAACTGTTTTTT. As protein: CSGRGDNNEKLFF.

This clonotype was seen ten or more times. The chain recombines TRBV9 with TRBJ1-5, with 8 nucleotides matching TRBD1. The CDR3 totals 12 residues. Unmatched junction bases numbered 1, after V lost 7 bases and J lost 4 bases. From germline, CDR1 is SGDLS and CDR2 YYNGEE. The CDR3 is CASGQGNQPQHF. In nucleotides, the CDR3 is TGTGCCAGCGGACAGGGTAATCAGCCCCAGCATTTT. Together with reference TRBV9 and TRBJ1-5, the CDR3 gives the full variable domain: DSGVTQTPKHLITATGQRVTLRCSPRSGDLSVYWYQQSLDQGLQFLIQYYNGEERAKGNILERFSAQQFPDLHSELNLSSLELGDSALYFCASGQGNQPQHFGDGTRLSIL.

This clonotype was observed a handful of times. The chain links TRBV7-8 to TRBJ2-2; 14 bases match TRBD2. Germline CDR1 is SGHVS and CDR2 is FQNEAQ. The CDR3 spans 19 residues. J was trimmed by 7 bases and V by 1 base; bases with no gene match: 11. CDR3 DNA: TGTGCCAGCAGCTTAGTCCTGACTAGCGGGAGGGCCCTTGGCGGGGAGCTGTTTTTT. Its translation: CASSLVLTSGRALGGELFF.

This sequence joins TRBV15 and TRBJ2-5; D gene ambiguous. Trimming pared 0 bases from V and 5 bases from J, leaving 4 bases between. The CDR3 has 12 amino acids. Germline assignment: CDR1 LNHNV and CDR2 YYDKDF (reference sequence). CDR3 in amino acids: CATSREGETQYF. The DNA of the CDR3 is TGTGCCACCAGCAGAGAAGGGGAGACCCAGTACTTC.

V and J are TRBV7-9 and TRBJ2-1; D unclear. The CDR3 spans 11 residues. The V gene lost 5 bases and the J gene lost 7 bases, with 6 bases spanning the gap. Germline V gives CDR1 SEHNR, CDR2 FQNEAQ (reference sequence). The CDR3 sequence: CASSHTNEQFF. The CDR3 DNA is TGTGCCAGCAGCCACACTAATGAGCAGTTCTTC.

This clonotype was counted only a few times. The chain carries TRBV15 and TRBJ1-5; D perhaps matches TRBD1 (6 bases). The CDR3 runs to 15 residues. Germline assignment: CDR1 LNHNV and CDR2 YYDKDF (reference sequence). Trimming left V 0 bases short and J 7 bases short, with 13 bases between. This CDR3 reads CATSRDGQGIQPQHF. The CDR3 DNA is TGTGCCACCAGCAGAGATGGGCAGGGGATCCAGCCCCAGCATTTT.

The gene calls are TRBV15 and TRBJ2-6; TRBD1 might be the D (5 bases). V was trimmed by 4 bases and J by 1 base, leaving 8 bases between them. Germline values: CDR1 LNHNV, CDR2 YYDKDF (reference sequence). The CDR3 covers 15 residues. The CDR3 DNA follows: TGTGCCACCAGCATAAGGGGTTCTGGGGCCAACGTCCTGACTTTC. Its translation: CATSIRGSGANVLTF.

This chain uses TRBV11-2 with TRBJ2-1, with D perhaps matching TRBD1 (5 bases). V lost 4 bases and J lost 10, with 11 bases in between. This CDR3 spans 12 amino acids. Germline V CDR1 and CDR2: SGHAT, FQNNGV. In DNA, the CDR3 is TGTGCCAGCAGCTCCAGGGTCGGGGAGCAGTTCTTC. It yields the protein CASSSRVGEQFF.

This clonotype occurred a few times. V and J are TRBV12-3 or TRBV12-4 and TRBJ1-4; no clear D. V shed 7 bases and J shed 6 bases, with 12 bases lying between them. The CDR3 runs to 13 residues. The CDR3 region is CASTEDTDEKLFF. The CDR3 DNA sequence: TGTGCCAGCACCGAAGACACAGATGAAAAACTGTTTTTT.

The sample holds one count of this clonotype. The CDR3 protein is CASSYFPGKEQFF. DNA of the CDR3: TGTGCCAGCAGTTACTTTCCGGGGAAGGAGCAGTTCTTC. This sequence joins TRBV6-2 or TRBV6-3 and TRBJ2-1; D might be TRBD2 (5 bases). Germline assignment: CDR1 MNHEY and CDR2 SVGEGT. CDR3 size: 13 residues. Trimming stripped 1 base from V and 10 bases from J, with 11 bases between.

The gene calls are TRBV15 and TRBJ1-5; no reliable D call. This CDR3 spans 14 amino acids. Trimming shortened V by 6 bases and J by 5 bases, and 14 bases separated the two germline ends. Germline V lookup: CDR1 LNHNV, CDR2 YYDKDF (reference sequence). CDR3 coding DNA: TGTGCCACCAGGGAGCGCGGGTCTTATCAGCCCCAGCATTTT. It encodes CATRERGSYQPQHF.

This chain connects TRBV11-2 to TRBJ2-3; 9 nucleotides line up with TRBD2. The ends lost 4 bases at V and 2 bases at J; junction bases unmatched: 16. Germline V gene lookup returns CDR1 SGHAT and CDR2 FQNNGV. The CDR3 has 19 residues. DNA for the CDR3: TGTGCCAGCAGCTCGAGGTCTAGCGGGGTAACAAGTTTCACAGATACGCAGTATTTT. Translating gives CASSSRSSGVTSFTDTQYF.

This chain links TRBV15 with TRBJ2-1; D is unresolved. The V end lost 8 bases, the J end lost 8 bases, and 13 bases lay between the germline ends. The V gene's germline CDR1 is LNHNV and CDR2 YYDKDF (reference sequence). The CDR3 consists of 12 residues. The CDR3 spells CATGKGRDEQFF. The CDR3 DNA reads TGTGCCACCGGGAAGGGAAGGGATGAGCAGTTCTTC.

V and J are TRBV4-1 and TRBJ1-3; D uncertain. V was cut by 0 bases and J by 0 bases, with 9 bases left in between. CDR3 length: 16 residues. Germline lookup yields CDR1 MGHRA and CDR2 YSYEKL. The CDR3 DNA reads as TGCGCCAGCAGCCAAGATTGGCCAAGCTCTGGAAACACCATATATTTT. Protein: CASSQDWPSSGNTIYF.

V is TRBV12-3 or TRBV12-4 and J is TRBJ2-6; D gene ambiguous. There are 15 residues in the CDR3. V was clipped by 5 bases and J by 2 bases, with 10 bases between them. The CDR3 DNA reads TGTGCCAGCAGTGCAGTGCCCCCTGGGGCCAACGTCCTGACTTTC. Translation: CASSAVPPGANVLTF.

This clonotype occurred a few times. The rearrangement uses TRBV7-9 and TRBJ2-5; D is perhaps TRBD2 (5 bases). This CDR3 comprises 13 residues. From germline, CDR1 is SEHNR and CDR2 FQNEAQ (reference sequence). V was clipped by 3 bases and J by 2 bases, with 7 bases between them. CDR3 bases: TGTGCCAGCAGCTTTAGCGTTCAAGAGACCCAGTACTTC. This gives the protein CASSFSVQETQYF.

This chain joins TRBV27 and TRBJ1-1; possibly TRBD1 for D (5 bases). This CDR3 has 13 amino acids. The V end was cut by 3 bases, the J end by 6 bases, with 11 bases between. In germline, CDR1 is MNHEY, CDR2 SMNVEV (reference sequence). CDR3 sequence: CASSLGVYSEAFF. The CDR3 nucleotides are TGTGCCAGCAGTTTGGGGGTGTACTCTGAAGCTTTCTTT.

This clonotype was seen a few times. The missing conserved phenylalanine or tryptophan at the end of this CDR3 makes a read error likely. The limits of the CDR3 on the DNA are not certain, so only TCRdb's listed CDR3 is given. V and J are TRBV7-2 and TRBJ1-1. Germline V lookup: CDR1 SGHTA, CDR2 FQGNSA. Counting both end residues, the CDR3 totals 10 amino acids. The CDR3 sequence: CASSGGTDWK.